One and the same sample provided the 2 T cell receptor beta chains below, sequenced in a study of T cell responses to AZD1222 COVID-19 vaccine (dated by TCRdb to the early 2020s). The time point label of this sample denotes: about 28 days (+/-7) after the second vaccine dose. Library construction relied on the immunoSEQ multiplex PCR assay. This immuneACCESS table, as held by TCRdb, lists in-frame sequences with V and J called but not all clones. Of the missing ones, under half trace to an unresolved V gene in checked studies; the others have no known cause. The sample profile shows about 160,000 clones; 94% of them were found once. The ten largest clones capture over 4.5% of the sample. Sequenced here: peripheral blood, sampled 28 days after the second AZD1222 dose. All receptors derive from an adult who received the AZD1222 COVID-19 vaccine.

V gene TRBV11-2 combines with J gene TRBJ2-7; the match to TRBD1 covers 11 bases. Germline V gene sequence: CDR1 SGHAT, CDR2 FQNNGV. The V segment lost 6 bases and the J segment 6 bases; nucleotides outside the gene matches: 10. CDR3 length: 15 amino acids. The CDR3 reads CASSSTTGTGGEQYF. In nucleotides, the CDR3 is TGTGCCAGCAGTTCTACTACCGGGACAGGGGGCGAGCAGTACTTC.

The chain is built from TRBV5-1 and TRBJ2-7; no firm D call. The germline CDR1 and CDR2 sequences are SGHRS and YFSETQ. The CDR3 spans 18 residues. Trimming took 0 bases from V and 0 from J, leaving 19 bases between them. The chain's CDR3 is CASSLVPVQAEFSYEQYF. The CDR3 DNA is TGCGCCAGCAGCTTGGTCCCCGTTCAGGCGGAGTTCTCCTACGAGCAGTACTTC.